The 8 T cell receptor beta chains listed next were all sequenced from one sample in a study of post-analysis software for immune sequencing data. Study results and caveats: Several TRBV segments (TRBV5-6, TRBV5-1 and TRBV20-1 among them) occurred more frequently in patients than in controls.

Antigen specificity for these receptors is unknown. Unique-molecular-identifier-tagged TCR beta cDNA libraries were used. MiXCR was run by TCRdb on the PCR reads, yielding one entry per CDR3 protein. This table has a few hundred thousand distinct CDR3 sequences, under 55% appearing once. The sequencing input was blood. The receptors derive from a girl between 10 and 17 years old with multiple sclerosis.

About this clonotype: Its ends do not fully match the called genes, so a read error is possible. In DNA form, the CDR3 reads TGCGCCAGCAGCCAACCGGGACAGGGTACCGGGGAGCTGTTTTTT. Translating gives CASSQPGQGTGELFF. The chain links TRBV3-1 to TRBJ2-2, with 9 nucleotides matching TRBD1. CDR3 size: 15 residues. Germline V gene sequence: CDR1 LGHDT, CDR2 YNNKEL (reference sequence).

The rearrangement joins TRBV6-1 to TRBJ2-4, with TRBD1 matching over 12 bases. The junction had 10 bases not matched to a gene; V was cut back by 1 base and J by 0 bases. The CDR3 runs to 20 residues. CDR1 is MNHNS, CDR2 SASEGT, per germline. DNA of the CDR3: TGTGCCAGCAGTGAAGTTCCGGGACAGGGGGCGATCATAGCCAAAAACATTCAGTACTTC. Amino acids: CASSEVPGQGAIIAKNIQYF.

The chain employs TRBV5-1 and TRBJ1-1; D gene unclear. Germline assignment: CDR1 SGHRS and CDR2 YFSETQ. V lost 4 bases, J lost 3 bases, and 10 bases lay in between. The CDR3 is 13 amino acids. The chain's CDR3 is CASSLRIDTEAFF. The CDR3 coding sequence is TGCGCCAGCAGCCTACGAATCGACACTGAAGCTTTCTTT.

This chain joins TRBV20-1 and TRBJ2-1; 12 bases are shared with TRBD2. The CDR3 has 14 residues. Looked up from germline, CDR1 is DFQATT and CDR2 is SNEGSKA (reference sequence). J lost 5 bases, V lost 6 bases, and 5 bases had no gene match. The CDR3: CSAVLAGGDNEQFF. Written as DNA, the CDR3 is TGCAGTGCGGTCCTAGCGGGAGGGGACAATGAGCAGTTCTTC.

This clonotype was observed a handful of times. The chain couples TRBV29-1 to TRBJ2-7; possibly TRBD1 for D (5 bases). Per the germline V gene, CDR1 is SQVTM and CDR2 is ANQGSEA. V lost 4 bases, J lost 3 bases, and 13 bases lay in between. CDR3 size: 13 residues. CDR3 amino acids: CSVVTGWGYEQYF. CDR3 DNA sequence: TGCAGCGTTGTCACAGGATGGGGCTACGAGCAGTACTTC.

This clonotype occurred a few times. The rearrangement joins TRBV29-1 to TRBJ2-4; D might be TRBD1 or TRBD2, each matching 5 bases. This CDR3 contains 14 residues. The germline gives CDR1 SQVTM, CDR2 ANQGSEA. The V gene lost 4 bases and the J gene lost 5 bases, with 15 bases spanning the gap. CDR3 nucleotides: TGCAGCGTTGGTCAGGGAGTGACCCAAAACATTCAGTACTTC. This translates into CSVGQGVTQNIQYF.

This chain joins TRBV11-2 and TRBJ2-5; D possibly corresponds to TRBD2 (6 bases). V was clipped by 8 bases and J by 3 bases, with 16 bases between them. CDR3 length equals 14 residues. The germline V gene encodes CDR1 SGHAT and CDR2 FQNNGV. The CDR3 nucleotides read TGTGCCAGCTCCCGGGACTTTCGTAAAGAGACCCAGTACTTC. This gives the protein CASSRDFRKETQYF.

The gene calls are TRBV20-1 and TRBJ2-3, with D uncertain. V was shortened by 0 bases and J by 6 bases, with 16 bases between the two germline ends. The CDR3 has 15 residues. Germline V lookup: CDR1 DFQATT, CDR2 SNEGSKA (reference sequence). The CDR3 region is CSARDETRPGDTQYF. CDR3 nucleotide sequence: TGCAGTGCTAGAGATGAGACCAGACCTGGTGATACGCAGTATTTT.